The source of this T cell receptor beta chain is a study of blood T cells in healthy people across ages. V was pared by 3 bases and J by 7 bases, with 13 bases between. Germline CDR1 and CDR2: MNHNY and SVGAGI (reference sequence). This CDR3 comprises 14 residues. The authors ran a second PCR of roughly 6 to 12 cycles using a sample-barcoded 5' primer and a J-beta primer mix. A single record per CDR3 protein comes from TCRdb applying MiXCR to the 5' RACE reads. Of 1.8 million or so distinct CDR3 sequences detected, 35% to 50% appear once; the ten largest clones hold around 23%. Study-level results: Because sorting was not performed, PBMCs prevented conclusive naive versus antigen-experienced comparison. TCR beta diversity, measured per million T cells, fell in a roughly linear way with age.

Regarding this clonotype: Its target is unknown.

Isolated per sample were at least 7 million PBMCs. The chain joins TRBV6-6 to TRBJ1-5; D gene unclear. The sample comprised blood. This sequence was found in a human donor in good health. Written as DNA, the CDR3 is TGTGCCAGCAGTTATCGACTGACCGACCAGCCCCAGCATTTT. It specifies CASSYRLTDQPQHF.